Listed below are T cell receptor beta chains from one sample, sequenced in a study of cytomegalovirus exposure and HLA in healthy donors. TCRdb keeps only in-frame clones here, not all; method: immunoSEQ multiplex PCR. The table has 150,000 to 200,000 clones, more than 65% seen once. Sample: PBMCs. These receptors were obtained from a man between 18 and 35 years old in good health and CMV-seropositive. Both conserved end residues are part of each CDR3. Each record gives: J gene, clone size, V gene, D gene, CDR3 DNA, CDR3 protein. A D gene is named only where the DNA matches it firmly. Clone sizes are given selectively: once, few, many, or a class where the clone is expanded.

j_gene: TRBJ2-7; abundance: -; v_gene: TRBV28; d_gene: -; CDR3nt: TGTGCCAGCAGTCTCCCCTTGGAGAAATACGAGCAGTACTTC; CDR3aa: CASSLPLEKYEQYF
j_gene: TRBJ1-4; abundance: -; v_gene: TRBV5-1; d_gene: -; CDR3nt: TGCGCCAGCAGCCGAAACAGGGCAGCTAATGAAAAACTGTTTTTT; CDR3aa: CASSRNRAANEKLFF
j_gene: TRBJ1-3; abundance: -; v_gene: TRBV13; d_gene: TRBD1; CDR3nt: TGTGCCAGCAGCCCCCGGGACAGGGCTGGAAACACCATATATTTT; CDR3aa: CASSPRDRAGNTIYF
j_gene: TRBJ1-5; abundance: few; v_gene: TRBV6-1; d_gene: -; CDR3nt: TGTGCCAGCAGTGAGGTTAGTGAAGACAGGCCAACTACGTACAATCAGCCCCAGCATTTT; CDR3aa: CASSEVSEDRPTTYNQPQHF
j_gene: TRBJ1-5; abundance: -; v_gene: TRBV19; d_gene: TRBD1; CDR3nt: TGTGCCAGTAGTACTACCTCGCCTCGACAGGGCCGGGGCAGCAATCAGCCCCAGCATTTT; CDR3aa: CASSTTSPRQGRGSNQPQHF
j_gene: TRBJ2-7; abundance: -; v_gene: TRBV27; d_gene: -; CDR3nt: TGTGCCAGCAGTTTATTAGGAGGGGCGAGCTCCTACGAGCAGTACTTC; CDR3aa: CASSLLGGASSYEQYF
j_gene: TRBJ2-7; abundance: -; v_gene: TRBV5-6; d_gene: TRBD2; CDR3nt: TGTGCCAGCAGCCGGGGAGGGGAATCCTACGAGCAGTACTTC; CDR3aa: CASSRGGESYEQYF
j_gene: TRBJ1-1; abundance: few; v_gene: TRBV27; d_gene: -; CDR3nt: TGTGCCAGCAGTGGGGGATTGGGAGGCACTGAAGCTTTCTTT; CDR3aa: CASSGGLGGTEAFF
j_gene: TRBJ2-5; abundance: -; v_gene: TRBV5-1; d_gene: -; CDR3nt: TGCGCCAGCAGCTGGGGGAGTGGGGGGGCCACGGAGACCCAGTACTTC; CDR3aa: CASSWGSGGATETQYF
j_gene: TRBJ2-2; abundance: -; v_gene: TRBV6-5; d_gene: -; CDR3nt: TGTGCCAGCACGGCAGGGCCTGGTGTCACCGGGGAGCTGTTTTTT; CDR3aa: CASTAGPGVTGELFF
j_gene: TRBJ2-3; abundance: -; v_gene: TRBV13; d_gene: -; CDR3nt: TGTGCCAGCAGCTTCGGCAGGGAGGTAGATACGCAGTATTTT; CDR3aa: CASSFGREVDTQYF
j_gene: TRBJ2-5; abundance: -; v_gene: TRBV10-3; d_gene: -; CDR3nt: TGTGCCATCAGTGAGTCGGGGCGTGTAGAGACCCAGTACTTC; CDR3aa: CAISESGRVETQYF
j_gene: TRBJ1-1; abundance: -; v_gene: TRBV7-9; d_gene: -; CDR3nt: TGTGCCAGCAGCTTAGGGGGGGAGAACACTGAAGCTTTCTTT; CDR3aa: CASSLGGENTEAFF
j_gene: TRBJ2-1; abundance: -; v_gene: TRBV5-4; d_gene: TRBD2; CDR3nt: TGTGCCAGCGGACTAGTGGAGCCTAGTAATGAGCAGTTCTTC; CDR3aa: CASGLVEPSNEQFF
j_gene: TRBJ1-2; abundance: -; v_gene: TRBV28; d_gene: -; CDR3nt: TGTGCCAGCAGTACCAGCGACCTCAAAGGCTACACCTTC; CDR3aa: CASSTSDLKGYTF
j_gene: TRBJ1-1; abundance: -; v_gene: TRBV7-6; d_gene: -; CDR3nt: TGTGCCAGCAGCTTAGGTTCGGCGGGGGCCGAAGCTTTCTTT; CDR3aa: CASSLGSAGAEAFF